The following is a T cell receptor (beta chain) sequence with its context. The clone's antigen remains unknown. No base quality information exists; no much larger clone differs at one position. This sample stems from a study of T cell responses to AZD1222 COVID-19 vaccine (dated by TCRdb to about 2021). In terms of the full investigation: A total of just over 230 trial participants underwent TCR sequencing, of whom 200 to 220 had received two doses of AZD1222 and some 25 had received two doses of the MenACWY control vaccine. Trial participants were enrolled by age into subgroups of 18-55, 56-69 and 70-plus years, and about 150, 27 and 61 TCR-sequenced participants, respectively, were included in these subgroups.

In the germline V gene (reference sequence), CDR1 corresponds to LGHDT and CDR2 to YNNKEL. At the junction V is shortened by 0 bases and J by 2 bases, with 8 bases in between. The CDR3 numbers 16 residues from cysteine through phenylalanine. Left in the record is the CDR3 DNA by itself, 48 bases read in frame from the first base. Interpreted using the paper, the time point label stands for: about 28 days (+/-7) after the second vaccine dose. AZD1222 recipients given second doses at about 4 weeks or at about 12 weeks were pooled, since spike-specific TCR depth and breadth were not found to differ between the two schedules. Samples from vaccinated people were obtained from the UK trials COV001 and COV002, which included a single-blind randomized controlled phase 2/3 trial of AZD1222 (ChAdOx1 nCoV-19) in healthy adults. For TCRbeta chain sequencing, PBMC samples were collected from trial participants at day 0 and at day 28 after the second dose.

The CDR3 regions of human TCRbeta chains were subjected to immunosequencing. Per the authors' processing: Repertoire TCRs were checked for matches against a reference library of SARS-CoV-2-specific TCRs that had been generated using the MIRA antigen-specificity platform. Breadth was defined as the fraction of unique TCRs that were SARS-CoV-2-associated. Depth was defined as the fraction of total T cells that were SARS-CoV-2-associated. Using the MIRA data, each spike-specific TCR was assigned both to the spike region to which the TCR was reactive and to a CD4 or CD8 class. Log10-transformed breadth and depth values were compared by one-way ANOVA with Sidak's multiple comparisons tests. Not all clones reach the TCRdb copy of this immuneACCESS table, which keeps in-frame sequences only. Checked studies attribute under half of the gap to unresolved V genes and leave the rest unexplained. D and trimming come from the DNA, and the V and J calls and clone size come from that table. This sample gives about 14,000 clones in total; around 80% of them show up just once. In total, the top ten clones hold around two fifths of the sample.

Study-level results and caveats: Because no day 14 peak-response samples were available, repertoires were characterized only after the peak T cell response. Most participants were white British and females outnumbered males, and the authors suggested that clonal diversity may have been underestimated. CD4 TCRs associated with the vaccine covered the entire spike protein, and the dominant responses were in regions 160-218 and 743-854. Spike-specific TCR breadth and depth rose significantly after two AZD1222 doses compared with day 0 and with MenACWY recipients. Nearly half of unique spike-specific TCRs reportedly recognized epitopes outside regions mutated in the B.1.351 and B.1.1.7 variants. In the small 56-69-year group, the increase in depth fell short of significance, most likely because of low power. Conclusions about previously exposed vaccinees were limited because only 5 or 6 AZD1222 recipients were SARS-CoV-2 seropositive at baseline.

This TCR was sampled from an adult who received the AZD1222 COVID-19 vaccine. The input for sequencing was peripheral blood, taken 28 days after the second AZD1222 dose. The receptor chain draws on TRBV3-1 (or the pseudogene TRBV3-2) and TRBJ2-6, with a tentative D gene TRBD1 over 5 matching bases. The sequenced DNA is TGTGCCAGCAGCCAAGATACGACAGCTGGGGCCAACGTCCTGACTTTC. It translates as CASSQDTTAGANVLTF.